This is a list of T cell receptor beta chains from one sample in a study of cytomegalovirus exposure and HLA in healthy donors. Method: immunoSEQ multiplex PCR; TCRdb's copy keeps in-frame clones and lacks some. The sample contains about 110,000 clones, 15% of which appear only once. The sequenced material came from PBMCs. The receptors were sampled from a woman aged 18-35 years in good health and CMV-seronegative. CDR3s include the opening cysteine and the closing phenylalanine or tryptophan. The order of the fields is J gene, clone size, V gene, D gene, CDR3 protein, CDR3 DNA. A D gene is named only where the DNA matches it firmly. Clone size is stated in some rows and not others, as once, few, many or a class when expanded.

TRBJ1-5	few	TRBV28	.	CATWAGNQPQHF	TGTGCCACCTGGGCTGGGAATCAGCCCCAGCATTTT
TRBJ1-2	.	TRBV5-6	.	CASISPLRGTYGYTF	TGTGCCAGCATCTCGCCTCTTCGGGGTACTTATGGCTACACCTTC
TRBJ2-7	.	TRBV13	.	CASTLLRQASYEQYF	TGTGCCAGCACCCTCCTCCGACAGGCTTCCTACGAGCAGTACTTC
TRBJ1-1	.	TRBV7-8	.	CASAEDTLNTEAFF	TGTGCCAGCGCCGAGGACACATTGAACACTGAAGCTTTCTTT
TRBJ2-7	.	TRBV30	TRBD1	CAGNRGSYEQYF	TGTGCCGGTAACAGGGGATCCTACGAGCAGTACTTC
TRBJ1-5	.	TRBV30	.	CAWSDVKRGQPQHF	TGTGCCTGGAGTGATGTGAAAAGAGGACAGCCCCAGCATTTT
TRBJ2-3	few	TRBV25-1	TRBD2	CASSGERETNTDTQYF	TGTGCCAGCAGTGGAGAGCGGGAGACTAACACAGATACGCAGTATTTT
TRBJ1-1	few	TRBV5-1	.	CASSLALELNTEAFF	TGCGCCAGCAGCTTGGCTCTAGAGTTGAACACTGAAGCTTTCTTT
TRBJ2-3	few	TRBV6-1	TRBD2	CASSGFGGRVADTQYF	TGTGCCAGCAGTGGGTTTGGAGGGAGGGTCGCAGATACGCAGTATTTT
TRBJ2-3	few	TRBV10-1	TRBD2	CASSESGTSGWYF	TGCGCCAGCAGTGAGTCCGGGACTAGCGGGTGGTATTTT
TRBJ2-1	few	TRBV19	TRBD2	CASSAASGRGHNEQFF	TGTGCCAGTAGTGCCGCTAGCGGGAGGGGACACAATGAGCAGTTCTTC
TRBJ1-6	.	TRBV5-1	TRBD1	CASNDGQGHSPLHF	TGCGCCAGCAACGACGGACAGGGACATTCACCCCTCCACTTT
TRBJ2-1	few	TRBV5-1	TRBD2	CASSVGLAGAYNEQFF	TGCGCCAGCAGCGTGGGACTAGCGGGAGCCTACAATGAGCAGTTCTTC
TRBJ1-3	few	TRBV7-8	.	CASSPARADGNTIYF	TGTGCCAGCAGTCCTGCCAGGGCGGACGGAAACACCATATATTTT
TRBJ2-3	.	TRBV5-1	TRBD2	CASAPGTSVTDTQYF	TGCGCCAGCGCACCGGGGACTAGCGTCACAGATACGCAGTATTTT
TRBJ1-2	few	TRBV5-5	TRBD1	CASSTRTGYGYTF	TGTGCCAGCAGCACCAGGACAGGGTATGGCTACACCTTC
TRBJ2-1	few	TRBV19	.	CASSISVFSYNEQFF	TGTGCCAGTAGTATTAGTGTCTTCTCCTACAATGAGCAGTTCTTC
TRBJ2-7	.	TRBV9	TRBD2	CASSVGTSWGEQYF	TGTGCCAGCAGCGTAGGGACTAGCTGGGGCGAGCAGTACTTC
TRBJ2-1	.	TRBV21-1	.	CASSKGAGGDGVDEQFF	TGTGCCAGCAGCAAAGGGGCAGGGGGCGACGGTGTCGATGAGCAGTTCTTC
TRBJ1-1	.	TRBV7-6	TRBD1	CASSLGTGVSNTEAFF	TGTGCCAGCAGCTTAGGGACAGGGGTATCGAACACTGAAGCTTTCTTT
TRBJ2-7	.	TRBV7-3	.	CASAPRGGAYEQYF	TGTGCCAGCGCCCCGAGGGGGGGTGCCTACGAGCAGTACTTC
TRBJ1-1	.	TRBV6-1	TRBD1	CASREQGARTEAFF	TGTGCCAGCAGGGAACAGGGGGCGCGGACTGAAGCTTTCTTT
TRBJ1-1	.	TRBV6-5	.	CASEGEGNTEAFF	TGTGCCAGCGAGGGTGAGGGAAACACTGAAGCTTTCTTT
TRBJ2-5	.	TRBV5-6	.	CASSLSGQTYQETQYF	TGTGCCAGCAGCTTATCAGGACAGACCTACCAAGAGACCCAGTACTTC